These 27 T cell receptor beta chains originate from one sample sequenced in a study of T cells in Graves' hyperthyroidism and ophthalmopathy. TCR beta CDR3 region amplification was performed from RNA transcripts. When the TCR CDR3 underwent first-round RT-PCR, the HTBI primer set was used. MiXCR, applied by TCRdb to the multiplex PCR reads, yields one record per CDR3 protein. The profile shows 90,000 to 120,000 distinct CDR3 sequences, 16% of them singletons. Source material: blood. Receptors originate from a woman in her fifties or sixties with Graves' hyperthyroidism.

This clonotype was detected ten times or more. V and J are TRBV28 and TRBJ1-5; D gene uncertain. Per the germline V gene, CDR1 is MDHEN and CDR2 is SYDVKM. With 7 bases removed from V and 6 bases from J, the gap between germline ends came to 4 bases. The CDR3 covers 10 residues. In DNA form, the CDR3 reads TGTGCCAGCAACAGTCAGCCCCAGCATTTT. The encoded protein is CASNSQPQHF.

This clonotype was recorded many times. The gene calls are TRBV5-6 and TRBJ1-1; 8 positions match TRBD1. V trimming: 2 bases; J trimming: 1 base; junction bases outside the gene matches: 4. The CDR3 sequence is 15 residues long. In germline, CDR1 is SGHDT, CDR2 YYEEEE. CDR3 protein: CASSFLGTGNTEAFF. CDR3 DNA sequence: TGTGCCAGCAGCTTCCTGGGGACAGGGAACACTGAAGCTTTCTTT. The complete variable domain, with remaining parts taken from reference TRBV5-6 and TRBJ1-1, reads DAGVTQSPTHLIKTRGQQVTLRCSPKSGHDTVSWYQQALGQGPQFIFQYYEEEERQRGNFPDRFSGHQFPNYSSELNVNALLLGDSALYLCASSFLGTGNTEAFFGQGTRLTVV.

The chain carries TRBV6-1 and TRBJ2-7; D is possibly TRBD1 (5 bases). V lost 6 bases and J 7 bases, leaving 16 bases between the germline ends. Germline V gene sequence: CDR1 MNHNS, CDR2 SASEGT. The CDR3 is 13 amino acids. The CDR3 here is CASSLDRASEQYF. CDR3 DNA sequence: TGTGCCAGCAGCCTTGACAGAGCCTCTGAGCAGTACTTC.

V gene TRBV20-1 combines with J gene TRBJ2-7, with a tentative D call TRBD2 (5 bases). In germline, CDR1 is DFQATT, CDR2 SNEGSKA (reference sequence). Trimming took off 6 bases at V and 2 bases at J, with 20 bases between the two ends. This CDR3 has 15 residues. CDR3 in amino acids: CSATRGLKGPYEQYF. CDR3 DNA sequence: TGCAGTGCCACTAGAGGGCTTAAGGGTCCCTACGAGCAGTACTTC.

The CDR3 sequence: CAWSVRGDQPQHF. The CDR3 nucleotides are TGTGCCTGGAGTGTACGTGGAGATCAGCCCCAGCATTTT. This sequence joins TRBV30 and TRBJ1-5; D not resolved. CDR3 size: 13 residues. Deletions cut 0 bases from V and 5 bases from J, with 8 bases between. Per germline, CDR1 GTSNPN and CDR2 SVGIG (reference sequence).

This clonotype was observed at least ten times. The rearrangement uses TRBV2 and TRBJ1-2, with a weak D call TRBD1 (5 bases). This CDR3 has 13 amino acids. V shed 6 bases and J shed 7 bases, with 15 bases lying between them. Germline V gene sequence: CDR1 SNHLY, CDR2 FYNNEI. The DNA of the CDR3 is TGTGCCAGCAGAGAGCGGTGGGACTCTGGCTACACCTTC. It translates to CASRERWDSGYTF.

The chain links TRBV7-6 to TRBJ2-1; D gene unclear. The germline V gene has CDR1 SGHVS and CDR2 FNYEAQ. V lost 4 bases to trimming and J lost 3 bases, with 19 bases between them. The length of the CDR3 is 17 residues. The CDR3 region is CASSSLDPGASYNEQFF. CDR3 in DNA: TGTGCCAGCAGCTCTTTAGATCCGGGCGCGAGCTACAATGAGCAGTTCTTC.

This clonotype has ten or more counts. This sequence joins TRBV5-8 and TRBJ1-5; tentatively, D is TRBD1 (6 bases). The CDR3 loop spans 17 amino acids. The germline V and J ends were trimmed by 2 bases and 6 bases, with 21 bases remaining between them. Per germline, CDR1 SGHTS and CDR2 YDEGEE. The CDR3 DNA reads as TGTGCCAGCAGCTTTTTTACATCGACAGGCTCGAGTCAGCCCCAGCATTTT. It yields the protein CASSFFTSTGSSQPQHF.

Ten or more counts support this clonotype. V gene TRBV6-1 combines with J gene TRBJ2-5; either TRBD1 or TRBD2 may fit D (5 bases each). V was trimmed by 2 bases and J by 5 bases, leaving 12 bases between them. The germline V gene encodes CDR1 MNHNS and CDR2 SASEGT. This CDR3 has 14 amino acids. CDR3 sequence reads: CASSEQKGTETQYF. Written as DNA, the CDR3 is TGTGCCAGCAGTGAACAGAAGGGGACGGAGACCCAGTACTTC.

This clonotype occurred many times. V usage is TRBV3-1 and J usage is TRBJ2-2; the D gene is possibly TRBD2 (5 bases). This CDR3 has 15 residues. Germline V CDR1 and CDR2: LGHDT, YNNKEL (reference sequence). Trimming took 4 bases from V and 2 from J, leaving 11 bases between them. CDR3 in DNA: TGTGCCAGCAGCCCATTAGGAGGTAACACCGGGGAGCTGTTTTTT. Translated, it gives CASSPLGGNTGELFF.

The V gene is TRBV5-1, the J gene TRBJ1-2; tentative D call: TRBD1 (5 bases). The CDR3 totals 14 residues. Trimming stripped 4 bases from V and 7 bases from J, with 17 bases between. Germline CDR1 and CDR2: SGHRS and YFSETQ. CDR3 sequence: CASSLGTPTGGYTF. DNA of the CDR3: TGCGCCAGCAGCCTAGGGACTCCCACGGGTGGCTACACCTTC.

Ten or more counts support this clonotype. The chain is built from TRBV4-1 and TRBJ1-5; D gene uncertain. The germline V gene has CDR1 MGHRA and CDR2 YSYEKL. CDR3 length: 13 amino acids. Trimming shortened V by 1 base and J by 6 bases, and 7 bases separated the two germline ends. This chain's CDR3 is CASSQGIGQPQHF. The CDR3 bases are TGCGCCAGCAGCCAAGGAATAGGTCAGCCCCAGCATTTT.

V is TRBV28 and J is TRBJ2-7; TRBD1 might be the D (5 bases). The CDR3 runs to 14 residues. Trimming took 0 bases from V and 1 from J, leaving 7 bases between them. Looked up from germline, CDR1 is MDHEN and CDR2 is SYDVKM. The CDR3 nucleotides read TGTGCCAGCAGTTTATGGGCAGGGTCCTACGAGCAGTACTTC. Its translation is CASSLWAGSYEQYF.

This clonotype has just one count. The chain joins TRBV11-2 to TRBJ2-7, with D perhaps matching TRBD2 (6 bases). The CDR3 length is 14 residues. Trimming left V 1 base short and J 5 bases short, with 12 bases between. Per germline, CDR1 SGHAT and CDR2 FQNNGV. The CDR3 sequence: CASSLATSQDEQYF. The CDR3 DNA is TGTGCCAGCAGCTTAGCCACTAGCCAAGACGAGCAGTACTTC.

This clonotype was detected many times. The CDR3 bases are TGCGCCAGCAGCGAGGGCCGGAACACTGAAGCTTTCTTT. The encoded protein is CASSEGRNTEAFF. The chain employs TRBV5-1 and TRBJ1-1, with unresolved D. From germline, CDR1 is SGHRS and CDR2 YFSETQ. This CDR3 spans 13 amino acids. Between the trimmed V and J ends, which lost 4 bases and 1 base, there was a span of 8 bases.

This clonotype was observed many times. The genes are TRBV7-8 and TRBJ2-7, with D possibly called TRBD1 or TRBD2 (6 bases each). This CDR3 is 14 amino acids long. Germline lookup yields CDR1 SGHVS and CDR2 FQNEAQ. V was clipped by 3 bases and J by 2 bases, with 11 bases between them. The CDR3 DNA follows: TGTGCCAGCAGCTTCACCGGGGGCCCCTACGAGCAGTACTTC. Translated, it gives CASSFTGGPYEQYF.

The table lists this clonotype with a few counts. This rearrangement joins TRBV4-1 to TRBJ2-1; the D is unclear. Between the trimmed V and J ends, which lost 1 base and 7 bases, there was a span of 14 bases. From germline, CDR1 is MGHRA and CDR2 YSYEKL. The CDR3 contains 15 residues. CDR3 in amino acids: CASSQGPEGGNEQFF. CDR3 coding DNA: TGCGCCAGCAGCCAAGGCCCGGAAGGTGGGAATGAGCAGTTCTTC.

This clonotype was picked up many times. The CDR3 nucleotides read TGTGCCAGCGGTTCTGCGGGGAGCTCCTACGAGCAGTACGTC. This translates into CASGSAGSSYEQYV. This rearrangement joins TRBV6-5 to TRBJ2-7; D may be TRBD2 (6 bases). Per germline, CDR1 MNHEY and CDR2 SVGAGI. V dropped 8 bases and J dropped 0 bases, with 14 bases sitting between them. CDR3 length: 14 residues.

The chain uses TRBV12-3 or TRBV12-4 and TRBJ2-3, with 8 bases fitting TRBD1. V lost 7 bases, J lost 3 bases, and 9 bases stayed unmatched. The CDR3 is 15 residues long. DNA of the CDR3: TGTGCCAGCAAGGAGGGGACAGGACTTACAGATACGCAGTATTTT. The encoded protein is CASKEGTGLTDTQYF.

This clonotype was detected ten times or more. The chain recombines TRBV28 with TRBJ1-2; 8 bases are a match to TRBD1. Germline V lookup: CDR1 MDHEN, CDR2 SYDVKM. This CDR3 is built from 17 residues. V dropped 7 bases and J dropped 4; count of bases not matched to a gene: 17. The chain's CDR3 is CASTSPGRGQGGYGYTF. The CDR3 nucleotides read TGTGCCAGCACCTCCCCCGGCAGGGGGCAGGGGGGCTATGGCTACACCTTC.

This clonotype has a count of ten or more. The chain joins TRBV19 to TRBJ2-1; TRBD1 matches 7 bases. CDR3 length equals 13 residues. CDR1 and CDR2 from the germline V gene are LNHDA and SQIVND (reference sequence). Trimming took 4 bases from V and 6 from J; bases not matched to a gene: 3. In DNA, the CDR3 is TGTGCCAGTAGTACGACAGGGCTCAATGAGCAGTTCTTC. Translated, it gives CASSTTGLNEQFF.

This clonotype occurred many times. The V gene is TRBV20-1, the J gene TRBJ1-2; a weak D match, TRBD1 (6 bases). The V and J ends lost 6 bases and 8 bases respectively, with 19 bases between them. From germline, CDR1 is DFQATT and CDR2 SNEGSKA (reference sequence). CDR3 length equals 13 residues. CDR3 bases: TGCAGTGCCCTGCCCAGGGGATGGAGGGGCTACACCTTC. It yields the protein CSALPRGWRGYTF.

In this sample, this clonotype turned up many times. This chain uses TRBV20-1 with TRBJ2-3; D is ambiguous. Trimming pared 1 base from V and 2 bases from J, leaving 13 bases between. The germline V gene encodes CDR1 DFQATT and CDR2 SNEGSKA (reference sequence). This CDR3 region has 15 residues. CDR3: CSARVPGLNTDTQYF. CDR3 nucleotides: TGCAGTGCTAGAGTTCCGGGTCTCAACACAGATACGCAGTATTTT.

The CDR3 loop is CASSPGTSGRQSSYEQYF. The CDR3 region has the DNA TGTGCCAGCAGTCCCGGGACTAGCGGGAGGCAGAGCTCCTACGAGCAGTACTTC. The chain has TRBV6-1 and TRBJ2-7; 15 nucleotides match TRBD2. V lost 5 bases, J lost 0 bases, and 8 bases stayed unmatched. The CDR3 contains 18 residues. Per the germline V gene, CDR1 is MNHNS and CDR2 is SASEGT.

This clonotype was found many times. The chain employs TRBV29-1 and TRBJ1-3, with D unresolved. V was clipped by 6 bases and J by 1 base, with 13 bases between them. This CDR3 contains 14 residues. Germline V gives CDR1 SQVTM, CDR2 ANQGSEA. The chain's CDR3 is CSVSGPGSGNTIYF. For the CDR3, the DNA is TGCAGCGTCTCCGGACCGGGATCTGGAAACACCATATATTTT.

In its sample, this clonotype was seen many times. The rearrangement joins TRBV7-9 to TRBJ2-7; D is possibly TRBD1 (6 bases). This CDR3 has 14 amino acids. CDR1 and CDR2 (germline): SEHNR, FQNEAQ (reference sequence). Trimming stripped 2 bases from V and 2 bases from J, with 10 bases between. CDR3 loop: CASSLTAGAYEQYV. As DNA, the CDR3 is TGTGCCAGCAGCTTAACGGCAGGGGCCTACGAGCAGTACGTC.

The sample holds many counts of this clonotype. This chain connects TRBV7-9 to TRBJ2-7; D not resolved. Trimming took off 2 bases at V and 0 bases at J, with 8 bases between the two ends. Germline loops: CDR1 SEHNR, CDR2 FQNEAQ (reference sequence). This CDR3 comprises 14 residues. The chain's CDR3 is CASSLTGRSYEQYV. The CDR3 DNA follows: TGTGCCAGCAGCTTAACGGGTCGCTCCTACGAGCAGTACGTC.